A selection of T cell receptor beta chains follows, all from one sample in a study of blood T cells in healthy people across ages. MiXCR was run by TCRdb on the 5' RACE reads, yielding one entry per CDR3 protein. The sample yields roughly 800,000 distinct CDR3 sequences, roughly 64% seen once. The sequenced sample consisted of blood. All receptors derive from a man aged 30 to 45 in good health. Both conserved end residues are part of each CDR3. A D gene is named only where the DNA matches it firmly. The listing skips clone size in some rows; elsewhere it reads once, few, many or a size class.

d_gene	j_gene	abundance	v_gene	CDR3nt	CDR3aa
NA	TRBJ2-1	few	TRBV4-2	TGTGCCAGCAGCCGCCAATCGGGGCCCGCCTACAATGAGCAGTTCTTC	CASSRQSGPAYNEQFF
NA	TRBJ1-2	NA	TRBV20-1	TGCAGTGCTACCGTACTTGAGGGGGTCCACACCTTC	CSATVLEGVHTF
NA	TRBJ1-5	few	TRBV28	TGTGCCAGCAGGGAGACAGGAGATCAGCCCCAGCATTTT	CASRETGDQPQHF
NA	TRBJ2-5	NA	TRBV10-1	TGCGCCAGCAGTGAGTTCCAAGGGGCAAAGTGGGACCAGTACTTC	CASSEFQGAKWDQYF
NA	TRBJ1-4	NA	TRBV19	TGTGCCAGTAGTATTCCCGGTTCTAATGAAAAACTGTTTTTT	CASSIPGSNEKLFF
NA	TRBJ2-7	NA	TRBV3-1	TGTGCCAGCAGCCCAGGGGACCACGAGCAGTACTTC	CASSPGDHEQYF
TRBD1	TRBJ2-3	NA	TRBV10-3	TGTGCCACGGTCGACAGGGCCTCAGATACGCAGTATTTT	CATVDRASDTQYF
NA	TRBJ2-7	NA	TRBV7-2	TGTGCCAGCAGCTTACTAACCGCGGGCGCCTACGAGCAGTACTTC	CASSLLTAGAYEQYF
NA	TRBJ2-6	NA	TRBV21-1	TGTGCCAGCAGCACCCAGACAGCCTTCCTCTCTGGGGCCAACGTCCTGACTTTC	CASSTQTAFLSGANVLTF
TRBD2	TRBJ2-1	few	TRBV7-9	TGTGCCAGCAGCCCCGGTAGTAGCGGGAAGGCTGAGCAGTTCTTC	CASSPGSSGKAEQFF
NA	TRBJ2-5	NA	TRBV7-2	TGTGCCAGCAGCCCAAAGCCAAGTTTAATGGAGACCCAGTACTTC	CASSPKPSLMETQYF
NA	TRBJ1-5	NA	TRBV7-9	TGTGCCAGCAGCACCGAGGGAAATCATCGGCCCCAGCATTTT	CASSTEGNHRPQHF
TRBD1	TRBJ2-7	NA	TRBV5-1	TGCGCCAGCAGCTCTTTCCGGACAGGGGGTCACTACGAGCAGTACTTC	CASSSFRTGGHYEQYF
TRBD2	TRBJ2-7	NA	TRBV2	TGTGCCAGCAGTGCTGGGACTAGCGGGATCATCGAGCAGTACTTC	CASSAGTSGIIEQYF
NA	TRBJ1-1	NA	TRBV2	TGTGCCAGCAGGGGCACGGAGGGCTTCACTGAAGCTTTCTTT	CASRGTEGFTEAFF
NA	TRBJ2-7	NA	TRBV28	TGTGCCAGCAGCTATCTCGGGCGGAATGAGCAGTACTTC	CASSYLGRNEQYF
NA	TRBJ1-2	NA	TRBV7-9	TGTGACAGCAGCCGTACGAATCGGGATCCTAACTATGGCTACACCTTC	CDSSRTNRDPNYGYTF
NA	TRBJ1-4	NA	TRBV6-5	TGTGCCAGCAGTTACTCGAGTGGTCGTCATGAAGAACTGTTTTTT	CASSYSSGRHEELFF
TRBD1	TRBJ1-5	few	TRBV6-2/TRBV6-3	TGTGCCAGCAGTTACTCTGCCGGGACAGGGGCGCGAGGGAATCAGCCCCAGCATTTT	CASSYSAGTGARGNQPQHF
TRBD1	TRBJ2-4	NA	TRBV20-1	TGCAGTGCTAGGACGAACCGCCCGGGACAGGGGCCCAGTTTAGCCAAAAACATTCAGTACTTC	CSARTNRPGQGPSLAKNIQYF
TRBD2	TRBJ2-1	NA	TRBV20-1	TGCAGTGCTAGATCGCTAGCGGGAGGGCCTTCCTACAATGAGCAGTTCTTC	CSARSLAGGPSYNEQFF
TRBD1	TRBJ1-1	NA	TRBV27	TGTGCCAGCAGCTTGGGCAGGGGGTACACTGAAGCTTTCTTT	CASSLGRGYTEAFF
NA	TRBJ2-1	NA	TRBV20-1	TGCAGTCAGACAGGAAACGGCTACAATGAGCAGTTCTTC	CSQTGNGYNEQFF
NA	TRBJ2-7	few	TRBV5-1	TGCGCCAGCAGCTTGGGAGGCAAGTACGAGCAGTACTTC	CASSLGGKYEQYF
NA	TRBJ2-5	few	TRBV27	TGTGCCAGCAGTTCCTCCCAGGGTGGCCAAGAGACCCAGTACTTC	CASSSSQGGQETQYF
NA	TRBJ1-2	once	TRBV7-6	TGTGCCAGCAGCTCACTGGACGGAGCCCATGGCTACACCTTC	CASSSLDGAHGYTF
NA	TRBJ1-2	few	TRBV7-8	TGTGCCAGCAGCTTAGCCGAATGGGGCGATCCTTATGGCTACACCTTC	CASSLAEWGDPYGYTF
NA	TRBJ2-4	NA	TRBV28	TGTGCCAGCAGCCTACTAGAGAGCTACGAGTACTTC	CASSLLESYEYF
TRBD2	TRBJ2-5	NA	TRBV10-2	TGCGCCAGCAGCGAGGCTGTAGCGGGGGGGCGAGAGACCCAGTACTTC	CASSEAVAGGRETQYF
TRBD2	TRBJ2-1	NA	TRBV20-1	TGCAGTGCAGCTGTCAGCGGGGTTTACAATGAGCAGTTCTTC	CSAAVSGVYNEQFF
NA	TRBJ2-1	NA	TRBV20-1	TGCAGTGTTCTGGGACCTCCGAGCTCCTACAATGAGCAGTTCTTC	CSVLGPPSSYNEQFF
TRBD2	TRBJ2-3	once	TRBV7-2	TGTGCCAGCAGCCAAATAGCGGGAGGGCTCCCAGATACGCAGTATTTT	CASSQIAGGLPDTQYF
NA	TRBJ2-7	NA	TRBV25-1	TGTGCCAGCAGTGAGTCCGGGACACCCGATACCAGCTCCTACGAGCAGTACTTC	CASSESGTPDTSSYEQYF
NA	TRBJ2-4	NA	TRBV6-1	TGTGCCAGCAGTGAAGCTCTAAACATTCAGTACTTC	CASSEALNIQYF
NA	TRBJ1-2	NA	TRBV4-2	TGTGCCAGCAGCCAAGAAGTAGGGGGGACTGGCTACACCTTC	CASSQEVGGTGYTF
TRBD2	TRBJ2-1	few	TRBV28	TGTGCCAGCAGTTTGGTAGCGGGAGGGCCGGATTTAAATGAGCAGTTCTTC	CASSLVAGGPDLNEQFF
TRBD1	TRBJ2-4	NA	TRBV18	TGTGCCAGCTCATCAACGACAGGGGTAGGGCAGTACTTC	CASSSTTGVGQYF
NA	TRBJ2-1	few	TRBV10-3	TGTGCCACCGGGCGGCCCAACAATGAGCAGTTCTTC	CATGRPNNEQFF
TRBD2	TRBJ2-3	few	TRBV12-3/TRBV12-4	TGTGCCAGCGGCCGACTAGCGGGAGTCCTAGATACGCAGTATTTT	CASGRLAGVLDTQYF
NA	TRBJ2-7	many	TRBV29-1	TGCAGCGTCGCTGGGACGGAGGCCTACGAGCAGTACTTC	CSVAGTEAYEQYF
TRBD1	TRBJ1-1	NA	TRBV7-9	TGTGCCAGCAGCGCAGGAACAGGGGCAGGGTGGAACACTGAAGCTTTCTTT	CASSAGTGAGWNTEAFF
NA	TRBJ2-5	NA	TRBV29-1	TGCAGCGTGGGGCGAAGGGTGGGGGAGACCCAGTACTTC	CSVGRRVGETQYF
NA	TRBJ2-3	NA	TRBV7-2	TGTGCCAGCAGCTTAGTGCTGTATACAGAGACAGATACGCAGTATTTT	CASSLVLYTETDTQYF
NA	TRBJ2-3	NA	TRBV5-1	TGCGCCAGCACAGTTCAGGGGTTTCCAGATACGCAGTATTTT	CASTVQGFPDTQYF
TRBD1	TRBJ1-5	NA	TRBV7-9	TGTGCCAGCAGCTCGAGCCAGGGGGCTTACCAGCCCCAGCATTTT	CASSSSQGAYQPQHF
NA	TRBJ2-7	few	TRBV2	TGTGCCAGCAGTGAAGGCGCTCAGAGCTCCTACGAGCAGTACTTC	CASSEGAQSSYEQYF
NA	TRBJ2-1	NA	TRBV7-2	TGTGCCAGCAGCAAAGCGGGCGAGGATTACAATGAGCAGTTCTTC	CASSKAGEDYNEQFF
NA	TRBJ2-5	many	TRBV7-6	TGTGCCAGCAGCTTAAGAGGCGGGACGCTAGAGACCCAGTACTTC	CASSLRGGTLETQYF
TRBD2	TRBJ2-5	once	TRBV4-3	TGCGCCAGCAGCGCTGGGCCTAGCGGGGGTGGGGCCCAGTACTTC	CASSAGPSGGGAQYF
NA	TRBJ2-3	NA	TRBV5-1	TGCGCCAGCAGCCTGGGTATGGTTGCAGATACGCAGTATTTT	CASSLGMVADTQYF
NA	TRBJ2-7	few	TRBV7-9	TGTGCCAGCAGCTTCTCTGATTACGAGCAGTACTTC	CASSFSDYEQYF
NA	TRBJ1-2	NA	TRBV11-1	TGTGCCAGCAGCCAAGAAGGATCCGGCTACACCTTC	CASSQEGSGYTF
NA	TRBJ2-2	NA	TRBV7-2	TGTGCCAGCAGCTTAGCCCTAGCCATCTACACCGGGGAGCTGTTTTTT	CASSLALAIYTGELFF
TRBD1	TRBJ1-4	NA	TRBV25-1	TGTGCCAGCAGTGAACCCACGACCGGGACAGGGGACACGAGGGGTGAAAAACTGTTTTTT	CASSEPTTGTGDTRGEKLFF
TRBD1	TRBJ1-6	NA	TRBV7-9	TGTGCCAGCAGCCAGGGACAGAGCTCCTATAATTCACCCCTCCACTTT	CASSQGQSSYNSPLHF
NA	TRBJ2-7	few	TRBV6-5	TGTGCCAGCAGTTACCACGCGAGGCCAGACGACGAGCAGTACTTC	CASSYHARPDDEQYF
TRBD2	TRBJ2-5	few	TRBV28	TGTGCCAGCAGTTTAGAGGCTAGCGGACAAGAGACCCAGTACTTC	CASSLEASGQETQYF
NA	TRBJ1-2	NA	TRBV6-5	TGTGCCAGCAGTTACTCGTGGGGGTCCTATGGCTACACCTTC	CASSYSWGSYGYTF
TRBD1	TRBJ1-2	few	TRBV4-2	TGTGCCAGCAGCCGTACAGGGGGGGCCGAGTACTATGGCTACACCTTC	CASSRTGGAEYYGYTF